This T cell receptor beta chain emerged from a study of Ad26.COV2.S vaccination and SARS-CoV-2 variants (dated by TCRdb to the early 2020s). Looking at the study overall: Vaccine-arm donors were drawn from COV1001, a multicentre, randomized, double-blind, placebo-controlled phase I-IIa trial of Ad26.COV2.S in healthy adults. Ad26.COV2.S was given intramuscularly at 5x10^10 or 1x10^11 viral particles, as a single shot or as two shots 56 days apart. TCRbeta repertoire sequencing was used to assess the specificity and breadth of SARS-CoV-2-reactive T cell receptors after Ad26.COV2.S vaccination. A total of 32 samples were included in the TCR-sequenced set, comprising about 20 Ad26.COV2.S vaccine recipients, 5 placebo recipients and 8 SARS-CoV-2 convalescent individuals. Participants in the trial were split at random into five groups of five each, receiving low-dose or high-dose Ad26.COV2.S once or twice, or else placebo on both occasions. Blinding of investigators to trial group allocation was maintained during experiments and outcome assessment.

The full study reports these points: The study was not powered for comparison of responses between vaccine doses or regimens. Non-spike TCR breadth was comparable between vaccine and placebo recipients, consistent with the vaccine containing only spike. Substantial breadth of spike-specific CD8+ and CD4+ T cell responses was reported after vaccination. Compared with placebo recipients, Ad26.COV2.S recipients showed higher spike-specific TCR breadth (P = 0.0014). According to the authors, total T cell responses may have been underestimated by the TCR breadth and depth analyses.

This sample's treatment or condition label indicates: roughly 18 received Ad26.COV2.S at low or high dose, single or two shots; about 5 received placebo; per-sample allocation not given. For vaccine and placebo recipients, repertoires were sequenced using samples collected on day 63 after the first injection. Cohort 1b enrolled 25 or so adults aged 18-55 years at a single site in Boston, USA, between 29 July and 7 August 2020. Ad26.COV2.S was a replication-incompetent adenovirus type 26 vector that expressed a prefusion-stabilized SARS-CoV-2 spike protein derived from the original Wuhan strain. From the cysteine through the phenylalanine, the CDR3 covers 15 amino acids. The entry retains the CDR3 DNA only, 45 bases that are in frame from base 1. The germline V gene (reference sequence) specifies SEHNR as CDR1 and FQNEAQ as CDR2. Unmatched junction bases come to 10, with V trimmed by 5 bases and J by 4 bases.

Remarks on this clone: Its antigen remains unidentified. Base quality data are lacking; no much larger clone is found one base away.

TCRbeta CDR3 regions were sequenced with the immunoSEQ Assay. After extraction, genomic DNA underwent amplification by bias-controlled multiplex PCR, followed by high-throughput sequencing. The authors processed their data as follows. Collapsing and filtering of sequences were performed to quantify the absolute abundance of each unique TCRbeta CDR3 region. Usable DNA was measured by amplifying reference genes present in all nucleated cells, and TCRbeta template counts were normalized to that usable DNA to estimate T cell fraction. Repertoire TCRs were annotated as SARS-CoV-2-specific by exact matching of V gene, CDR3 amino acid sequence and J gene to a known reactive TCR set. The reference SARS-CoV-2 TCR set was derived from MIRA and filtered for enrichment in COVID-19-positive ImmuneCODE repertoires, a step that removed public or cross-reactive TCRs. Based on the MIRA antigens, annotated TCRs were further analysed at the level of specific ORF or position within ORF. Breadth was defined as annotated unique rearrangements over total unique productive rearrangements; depth was the summed frequency of those rearrangements. TCR breadth was compared between groups using two-sided Wilcoxon rank-sum tests. Held by TCRdb, this immuneACCESS table contains in-frame sequences only and omits some clones. Under half of the omission traces to an unresolved V gene where checked; the cause of the rest is unknown. Clone size and V and J calls were adopted from that table, with D and trimming inferred from the DNA. In this sample the table shows about 330,000 clones, approximately 87% of which occur a single time. 5% to 6.5% of the sample belongs to the ten largest clones.

This material consisted of peripheral blood, taken in a trial of Ad26.COV2.S vaccine versus placebo. This sequence was found in a person between 18 and 65 years old who received the Ad26.COV2.S COVID-19 vaccine or a placebo. Rearrangement joined TRBV7-9 to TRBJ1-1, and 7 bases in between align with TRBD1. The CDR3 protein: CASSPGQGESTEAFF. The bases are TGTGCCAGCAGCCCCGGGCAGGGGGAGAGCACTGAAGCTTTCTTT.